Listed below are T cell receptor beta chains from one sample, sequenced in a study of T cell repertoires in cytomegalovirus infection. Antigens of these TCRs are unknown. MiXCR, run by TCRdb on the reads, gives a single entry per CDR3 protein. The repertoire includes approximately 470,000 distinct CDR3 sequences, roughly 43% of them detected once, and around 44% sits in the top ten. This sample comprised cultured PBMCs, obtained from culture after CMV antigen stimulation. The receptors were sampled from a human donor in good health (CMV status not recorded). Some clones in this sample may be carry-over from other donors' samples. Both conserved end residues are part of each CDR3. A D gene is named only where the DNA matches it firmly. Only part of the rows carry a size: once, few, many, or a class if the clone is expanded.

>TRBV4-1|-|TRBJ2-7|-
TGCGCCAGCGGCCCCTACGGCGAGCAGTACTTC
CASGPYGEQYF
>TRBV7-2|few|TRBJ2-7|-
TGTGCCAGCAGCTTGTTTTTCCGGGCCTACGAGCAGTACTTC
CASSLFFRAYEQYF
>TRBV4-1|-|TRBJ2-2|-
TGTGCCAGCAGCCAACGGGGGCTAGACACCGGGGAGCTGTTTTTT
CASSQRGLDTGELFF
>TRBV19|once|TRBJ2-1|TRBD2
TGTGCCAGTAGTGGGACTAGCGGGAGATCCTACAATGAGCAGTTCTTC
CASSGTSGRSYNEQFF
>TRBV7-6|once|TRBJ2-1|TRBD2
TGTGCCAGCAGCTCGTCGATCGGGCTAGCGGGCTACAATGAGCAGTTCTTC
CASSSSIGLAGYNEQFF
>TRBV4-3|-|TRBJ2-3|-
TGCGCCAGCAGCCAAGAACAGCCACCAGATACGCAGTATTTT
CASSQEQPPDTQYF
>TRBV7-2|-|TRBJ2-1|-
TGTGCCAGCAGCTCGGACGGCCCGAGCTCCTACAATGAGCAGTTCTTC
CASSSDGPSSYNEQFF
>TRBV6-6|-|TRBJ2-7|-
TGTGCCAGCAACCCGGACCCCCGCATCGACGAGCAGTACTTC
CASNPDPRIDEQYF
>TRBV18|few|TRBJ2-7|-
TGTGCCAGCTCACCACGTATAGGCAGCTCCTACGAGCAGTACTTC
CASSPRIGSSYEQYF
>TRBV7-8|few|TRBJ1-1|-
TGTGCCAGCAGCTTAGCGACCGGGACAAGACTCGGAGCTTTCTTT
CASSLATGTRLGAFF
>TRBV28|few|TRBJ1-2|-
TGTGCCAGCAGCCAAAAAGCTGGGGTCTGGAACTATGGCTACACCTTC
CASSQKAGVWNYGYTF
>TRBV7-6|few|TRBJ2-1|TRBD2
TGTGCCAGCAGCTTTGGTTGGCTAGCGGGGAATCCCTCCTACAATGAGCAGTTCTTC
CASSFGWLAGNPSYNEQFF
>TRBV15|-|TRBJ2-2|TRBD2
TGTGCCACCGGTGGGGGGGGGAACACCGGGGAGCTGTTTTTT
CATGGGGNTGELFF
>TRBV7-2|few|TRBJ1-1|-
TGTGCCAGCAGCATAGGGGGGGGAACTGAAGCTTTCTTT
CASSIGGGTEAFF
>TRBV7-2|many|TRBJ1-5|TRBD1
TGTGCCAGCAGCTTAAGGGGACAGGGGAATCAGCCCCAGCATTTT
CASSLRGQGNQPQHF
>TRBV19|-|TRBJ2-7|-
TGTGCCAGTAGTATAATTCAGGGCTACGAGCAGTACTTC
CASSIIQGYEQYF
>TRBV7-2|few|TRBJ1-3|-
TGTGCCAGCACCGACGGGGGGCTGGGAAACACCATATATTTT
CASTDGGLGNTIYF
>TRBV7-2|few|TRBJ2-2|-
TGTGCCAGCAGCTTAATGTCGGGGGCCACCGGGGAGCTGTTTTTT
CASSLMSGATGELFF
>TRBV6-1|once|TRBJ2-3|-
TGTGCCAGCATGGAAGACTATCAAACAGATACGCAGTATTTT
CASMEDYQTDTQYF
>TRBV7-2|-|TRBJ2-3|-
TGTGCCAGCAGCTTAGGTGTCGGGGGCACAGATACGCAGTATTTT
CASSLGVGGTDTQYF
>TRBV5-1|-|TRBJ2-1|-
TGCGCCAGCAGCTTGGATAGTCCGTTCTACAATGAGCAGTTCTTC
CASSLDSPFYNEQFF
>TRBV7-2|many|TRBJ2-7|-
TGTGCCAGCAGCTTACACCAGTCGGACACGTCCTACGAGCAGTACTTC
CASSLHQSDTSYEQYF
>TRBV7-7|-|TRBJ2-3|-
TGTGCCAGCAGCTTTACCAACTCCCCCACAGATACGCAGTATTTT
CASSFTNSPTDTQYF
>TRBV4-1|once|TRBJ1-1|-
TGCGCCAGCAGCCAAGTTGGCGGCACTGAAGCTTTCTTT
CASSQVGGTEAFF
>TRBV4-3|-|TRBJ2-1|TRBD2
TGCGCCAGCAGCCAAGAATATAGCGGGGTCTCCTACAATGAGCAGTTCTTC
CASSQEYSGVSYNEQFF
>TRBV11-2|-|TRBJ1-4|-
TGTGCCAGCAGCTTAATTCCCGGGGACGATCTGTTTTTT
CASSLIPGDDLFF